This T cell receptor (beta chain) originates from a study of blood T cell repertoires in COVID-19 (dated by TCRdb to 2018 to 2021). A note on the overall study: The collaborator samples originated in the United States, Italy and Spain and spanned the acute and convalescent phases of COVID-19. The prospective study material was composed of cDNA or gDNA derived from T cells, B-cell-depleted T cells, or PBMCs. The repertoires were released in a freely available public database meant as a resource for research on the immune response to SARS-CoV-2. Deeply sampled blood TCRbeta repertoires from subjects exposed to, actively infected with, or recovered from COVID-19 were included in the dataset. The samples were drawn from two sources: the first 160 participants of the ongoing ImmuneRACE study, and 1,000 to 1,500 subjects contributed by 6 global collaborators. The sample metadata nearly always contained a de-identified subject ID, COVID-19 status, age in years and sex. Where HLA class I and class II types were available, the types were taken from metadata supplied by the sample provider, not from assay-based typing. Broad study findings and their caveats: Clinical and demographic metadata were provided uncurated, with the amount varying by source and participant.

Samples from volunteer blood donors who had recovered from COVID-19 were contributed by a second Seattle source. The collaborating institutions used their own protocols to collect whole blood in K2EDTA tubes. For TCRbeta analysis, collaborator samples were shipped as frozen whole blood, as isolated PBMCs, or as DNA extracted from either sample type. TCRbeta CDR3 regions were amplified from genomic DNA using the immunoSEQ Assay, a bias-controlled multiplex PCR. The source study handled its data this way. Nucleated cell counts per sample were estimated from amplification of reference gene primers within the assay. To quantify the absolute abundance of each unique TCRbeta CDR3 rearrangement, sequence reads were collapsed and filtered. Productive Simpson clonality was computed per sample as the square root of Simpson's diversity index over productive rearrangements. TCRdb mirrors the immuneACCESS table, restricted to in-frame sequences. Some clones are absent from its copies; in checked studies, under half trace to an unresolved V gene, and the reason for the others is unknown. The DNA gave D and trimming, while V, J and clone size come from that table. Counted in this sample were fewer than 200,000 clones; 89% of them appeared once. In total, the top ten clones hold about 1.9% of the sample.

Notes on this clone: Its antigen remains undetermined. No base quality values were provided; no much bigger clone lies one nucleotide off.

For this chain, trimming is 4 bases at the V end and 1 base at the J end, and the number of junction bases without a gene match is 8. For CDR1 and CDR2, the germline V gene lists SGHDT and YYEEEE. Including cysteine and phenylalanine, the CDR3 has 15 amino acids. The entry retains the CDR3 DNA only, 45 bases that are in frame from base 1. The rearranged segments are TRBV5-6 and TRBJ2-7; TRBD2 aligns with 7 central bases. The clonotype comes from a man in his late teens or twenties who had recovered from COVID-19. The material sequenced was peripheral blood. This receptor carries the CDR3 CASSPDVGGSYEQYF. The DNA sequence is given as TGTGCCAGCAGCCCAGATGTGGGGGGGTCCTACGAGCAGTACTTC. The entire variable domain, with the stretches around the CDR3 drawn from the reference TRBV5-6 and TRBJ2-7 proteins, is DAGVTQSPTHLIKTRGQQVTLRCSPKSGHDTVSWYQQALGQGPQFIFQYYEEEERQRGNFPDRFSGHQFPNYSSELNVNALLLGDSALYLCASSPDVGGSYEQYFGPGTRLTVT.